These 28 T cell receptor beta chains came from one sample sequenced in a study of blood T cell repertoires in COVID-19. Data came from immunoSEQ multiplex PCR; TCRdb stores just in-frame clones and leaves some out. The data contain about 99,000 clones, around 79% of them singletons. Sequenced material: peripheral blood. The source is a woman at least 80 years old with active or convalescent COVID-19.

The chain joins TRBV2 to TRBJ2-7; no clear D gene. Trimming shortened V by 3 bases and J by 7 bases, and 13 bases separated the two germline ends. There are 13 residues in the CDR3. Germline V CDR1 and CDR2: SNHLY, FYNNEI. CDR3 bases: TGTGCCAGCAGTGAGAACAGTTTTGGGGAGCAGTACTTC. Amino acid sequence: CASSENSFGEQYF.

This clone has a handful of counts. The DNA of the CDR3 is TGTGCCAGCAGTGACTTCCGGACAGGGCCCTCCTACGAGCAGTACTTC. Encoded protein: CASSDFRTGPSYEQYF. The V call is TRBV6-1, the J call TRBJ2-7, with 8 bases lining up with TRBD1. CDR1 MNHNS and CDR2 SASEGT come from the germline V gene. This CDR3 is built from 16 residues. V trimming: 3 bases; J trimming: 0 bases; junction bases outside the gene matches: 7.

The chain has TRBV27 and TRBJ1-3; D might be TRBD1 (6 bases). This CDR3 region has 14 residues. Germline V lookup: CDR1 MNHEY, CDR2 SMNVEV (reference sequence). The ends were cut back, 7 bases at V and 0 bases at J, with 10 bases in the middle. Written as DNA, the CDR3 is TGTGCCAGCAAAAGAGGGGGCTCTGGAAACACCATATATTTT. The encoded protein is CASKRGGSGNTIYF.

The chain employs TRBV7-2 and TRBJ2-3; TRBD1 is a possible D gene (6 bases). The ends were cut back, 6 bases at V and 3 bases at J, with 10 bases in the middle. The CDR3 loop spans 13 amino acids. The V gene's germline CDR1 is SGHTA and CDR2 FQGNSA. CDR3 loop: CASRNTGTDTQYF. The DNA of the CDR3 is TGTGCCAGCAGGAATACAGGGACAGATACGCAGTATTTT.

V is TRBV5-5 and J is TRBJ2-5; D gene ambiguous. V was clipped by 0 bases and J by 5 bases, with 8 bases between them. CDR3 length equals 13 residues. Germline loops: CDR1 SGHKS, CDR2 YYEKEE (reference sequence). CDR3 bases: TGTGCCAGCAGCTTGGGTGCCCGGGAGACCCAGTACTTC. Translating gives CASSLGARETQYF. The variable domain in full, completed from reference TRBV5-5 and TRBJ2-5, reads DAGVTQSPTHLIKTRGQQVTLRCSPISGHKSVSWYQQVLGQGPQFIFQYYEKEERGRGNFPDRFSARQFPNYSSELNVNALLLGDSALYLCASSLGARETQYFGPGTRLLVL.

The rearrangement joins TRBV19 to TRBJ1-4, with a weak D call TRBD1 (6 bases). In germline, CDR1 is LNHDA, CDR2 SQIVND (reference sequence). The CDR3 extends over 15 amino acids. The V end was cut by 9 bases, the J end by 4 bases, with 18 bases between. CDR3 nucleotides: TGTGCCAGCTCCGTCACTGAGGGGGATAATGAAAAACTGTTTTTT. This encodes CASSVTEGDNEKLFF.

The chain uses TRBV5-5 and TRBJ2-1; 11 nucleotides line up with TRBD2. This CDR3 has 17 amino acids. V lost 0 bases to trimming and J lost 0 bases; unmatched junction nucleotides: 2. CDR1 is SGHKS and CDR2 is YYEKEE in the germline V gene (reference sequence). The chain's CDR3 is CASSLAGTSGSYNEQFF. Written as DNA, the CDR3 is TGTGCCAGCAGCTTGGCCGGGACTAGCGGCTCCTACAATGAGCAGTTCTTC.

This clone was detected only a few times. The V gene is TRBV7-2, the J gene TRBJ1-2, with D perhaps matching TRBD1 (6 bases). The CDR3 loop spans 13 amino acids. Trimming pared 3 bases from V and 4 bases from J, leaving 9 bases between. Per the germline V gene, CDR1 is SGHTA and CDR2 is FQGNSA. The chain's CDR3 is CASSFDRTYGYTF. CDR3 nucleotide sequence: TGTGCCAGCAGCTTCGACAGGACCTATGGCTACACCTTC.

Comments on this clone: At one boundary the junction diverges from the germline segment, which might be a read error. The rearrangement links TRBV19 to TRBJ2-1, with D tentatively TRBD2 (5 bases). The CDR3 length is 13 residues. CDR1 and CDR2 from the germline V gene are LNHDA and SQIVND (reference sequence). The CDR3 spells CASSGSGGDAGVF. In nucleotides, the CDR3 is TGTGCCAGTTCGGGCAGCGGAGGAGACGCCGGAGTCTTC.

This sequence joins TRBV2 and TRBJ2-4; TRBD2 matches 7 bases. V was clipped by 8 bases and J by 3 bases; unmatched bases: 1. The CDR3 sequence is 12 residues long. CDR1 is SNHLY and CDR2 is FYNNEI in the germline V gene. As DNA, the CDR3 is TGTGCCAGCTGGGACTACAAAAACATTCAGTACTTC. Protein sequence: CASWDYKNIQYF.

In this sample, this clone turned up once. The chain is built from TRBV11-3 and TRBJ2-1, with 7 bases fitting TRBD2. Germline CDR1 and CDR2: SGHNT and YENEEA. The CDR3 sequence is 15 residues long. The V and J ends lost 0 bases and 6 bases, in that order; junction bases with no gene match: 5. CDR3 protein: CASSLESGKGNEQFF. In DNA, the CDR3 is TGTGCCAGCAGCTTAGAAAGCGGGAAGGGCAATGAGCAGTTCTTC.

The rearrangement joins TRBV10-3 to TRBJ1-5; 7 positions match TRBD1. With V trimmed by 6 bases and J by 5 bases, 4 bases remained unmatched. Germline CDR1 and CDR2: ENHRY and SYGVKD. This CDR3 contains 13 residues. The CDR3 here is CAIRADRDQPQHF. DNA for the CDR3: TGTGCCATCAGGGCCGACAGGGATCAGCCCCAGCATTTT.

The CDR3 here is CASSPQRLAGGPHNEQFF. CDR3 DNA: TGTGCCAGCAGCCCTCAAAGACTAGCGGGAGGGCCCCACAATGAGCAGTTCTTC. The chain employs TRBV14 and TRBJ2-1, with 14 positions matching TRBD2. The V gene end was trimmed by 4 bases and the J gene end by 5 bases; junction bases not matched to a gene: 10. The CDR3 runs 18 residues. In germline, CDR1 is SGHDN, CDR2 FVKESK.

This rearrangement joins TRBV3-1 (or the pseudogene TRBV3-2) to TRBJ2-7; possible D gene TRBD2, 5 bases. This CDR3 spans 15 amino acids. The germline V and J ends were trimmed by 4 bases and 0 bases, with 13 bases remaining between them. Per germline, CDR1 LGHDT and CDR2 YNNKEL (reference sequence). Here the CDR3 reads CASSRRLDFSYEQYF. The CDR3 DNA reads TGTGCCAGCAGCCGAAGGTTGGACTTCTCCTACGAGCAGTACTTC.

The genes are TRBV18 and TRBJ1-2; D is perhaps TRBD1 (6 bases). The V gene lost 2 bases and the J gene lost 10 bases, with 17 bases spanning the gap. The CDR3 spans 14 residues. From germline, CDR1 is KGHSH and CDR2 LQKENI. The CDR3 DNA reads TGTGCCAGCTCACCAAGGCGGACAGAGAACGTCTACACCTTC. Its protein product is CASSPRRTENVYTF. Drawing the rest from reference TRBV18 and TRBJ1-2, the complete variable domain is NAGVMQNPRHLVRRRGQEARLRCSPMKGHSHVYWYRQLPEEGLKFMVYLQKENIIDESGMPKERFSAEFPKEGPSILRIQQVVRGDSAAYFCASSPRRTENVYTFGSGTRLTVV.

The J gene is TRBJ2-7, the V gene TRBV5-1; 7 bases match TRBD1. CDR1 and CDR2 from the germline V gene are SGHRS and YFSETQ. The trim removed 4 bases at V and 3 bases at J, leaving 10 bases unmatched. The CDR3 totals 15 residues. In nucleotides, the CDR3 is TGCGCCAGCAGCGCTGCCTCCACAGGGGACTACGAGCAGTACTTC. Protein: CASSAASTGDYEQYF. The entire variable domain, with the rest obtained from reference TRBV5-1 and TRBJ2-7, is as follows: KAGVTQTPRYLIKTRGQQVTLSCSPISGHRSVSWYQQTPGQGLQFLFEYFSETQRNKGNFPGRFSGRQFSNSRSEMNVSTLELGDSALYLCASSAASTGDYEQYFGPGTRLTVT.

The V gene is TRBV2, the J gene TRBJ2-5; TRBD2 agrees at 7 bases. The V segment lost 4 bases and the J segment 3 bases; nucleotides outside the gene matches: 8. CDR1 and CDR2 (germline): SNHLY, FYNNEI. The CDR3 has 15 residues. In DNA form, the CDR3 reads TGTGCCAGCAGTGCCTCCTCAGGGAGGGAAGAGACCCAGTACTTC. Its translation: CASSASSGREETQYF.

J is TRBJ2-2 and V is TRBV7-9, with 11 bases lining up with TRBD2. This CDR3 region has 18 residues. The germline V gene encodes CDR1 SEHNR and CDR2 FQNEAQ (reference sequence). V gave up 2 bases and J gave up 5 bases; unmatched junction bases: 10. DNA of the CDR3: TGTGCCAGCAGCTTACAACCGGAGGTAGCGGGAGGGACCGGGGAGCTGTTTTTT. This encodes CASSLQPEVAGGTGELFF.

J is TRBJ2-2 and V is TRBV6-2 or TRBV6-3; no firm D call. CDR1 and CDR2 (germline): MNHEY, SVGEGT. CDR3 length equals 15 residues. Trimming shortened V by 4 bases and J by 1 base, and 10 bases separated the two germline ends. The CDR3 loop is CASSFAILNTGELFF. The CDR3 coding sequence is TGTGCCAGCAGTTTTGCTATACTGAACACCGGGGAGCTGTTTTTT.

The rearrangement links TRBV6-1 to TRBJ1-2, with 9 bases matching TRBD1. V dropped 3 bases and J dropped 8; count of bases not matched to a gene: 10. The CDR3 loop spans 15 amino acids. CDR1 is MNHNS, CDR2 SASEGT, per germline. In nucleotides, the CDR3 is TGTGCCAGCAGTGATAATTGGGGACAGGGTTCCGGCTACACCTTC. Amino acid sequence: CASSDNWGQGSGYTF.

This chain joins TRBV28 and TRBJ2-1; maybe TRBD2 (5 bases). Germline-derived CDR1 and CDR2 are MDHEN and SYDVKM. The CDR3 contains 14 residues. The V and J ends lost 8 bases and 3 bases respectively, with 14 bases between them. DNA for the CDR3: TGTGCCAGCGAAAGCGGAGGTCTCTACAATGAGCAGTTCTTC. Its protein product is CASESGGLYNEQFF.

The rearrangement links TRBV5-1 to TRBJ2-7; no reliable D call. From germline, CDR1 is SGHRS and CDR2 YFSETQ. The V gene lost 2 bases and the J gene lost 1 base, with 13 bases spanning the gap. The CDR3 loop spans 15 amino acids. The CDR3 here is CASSFEVTQSYEQYF. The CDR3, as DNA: TGCGCCAGCAGCTTCGAAGTAACCCAGTCCTACGAGCAGTACTTC.

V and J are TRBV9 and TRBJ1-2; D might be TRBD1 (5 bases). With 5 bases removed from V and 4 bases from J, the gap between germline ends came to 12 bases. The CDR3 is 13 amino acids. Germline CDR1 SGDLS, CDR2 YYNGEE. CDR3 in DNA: TGTGCCAGCAGGGGAGCGGGGCGCTATGGCTACACCTTC. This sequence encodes CASRGAGRYGYTF.

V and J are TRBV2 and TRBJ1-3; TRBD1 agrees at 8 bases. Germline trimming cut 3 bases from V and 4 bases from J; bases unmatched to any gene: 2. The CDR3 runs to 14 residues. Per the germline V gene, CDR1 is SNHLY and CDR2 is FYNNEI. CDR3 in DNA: TGTGCCAGCAGTGAGGACAGGGCCGGAAACACCATATATTTT. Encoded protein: CASSEDRAGNTIYF.

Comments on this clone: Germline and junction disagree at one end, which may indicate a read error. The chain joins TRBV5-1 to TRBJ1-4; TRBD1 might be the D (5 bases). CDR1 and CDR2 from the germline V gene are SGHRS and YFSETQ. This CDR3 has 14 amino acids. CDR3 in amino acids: CASSPQGPNEKLFF. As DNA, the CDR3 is TGTGCCAGCAGCCCTCAGGGTCCTAATGAAAAACTGTTTTTT.

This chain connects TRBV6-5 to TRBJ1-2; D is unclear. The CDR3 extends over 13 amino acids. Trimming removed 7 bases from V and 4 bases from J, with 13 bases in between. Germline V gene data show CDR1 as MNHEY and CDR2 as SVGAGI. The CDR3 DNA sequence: TGTGCCAGCACAGCGACCGGAGCCTATGGCTACACCTTC. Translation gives CASTATGAYGYTF.

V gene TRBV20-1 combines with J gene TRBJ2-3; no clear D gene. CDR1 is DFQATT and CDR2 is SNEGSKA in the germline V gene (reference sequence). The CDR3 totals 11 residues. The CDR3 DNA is TGCACCCCCGGGAGCACAGATACGCAGTATTTT. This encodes CTPGSTDTQYF.

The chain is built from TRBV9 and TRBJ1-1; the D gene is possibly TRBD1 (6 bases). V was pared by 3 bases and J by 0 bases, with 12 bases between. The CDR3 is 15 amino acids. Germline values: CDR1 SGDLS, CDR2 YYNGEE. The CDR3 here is CASSDRQALNTEAFF. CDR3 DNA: TGTGCCAGCAGCGACCGACAGGCGCTGAACACTGAAGCTTTCTTT.